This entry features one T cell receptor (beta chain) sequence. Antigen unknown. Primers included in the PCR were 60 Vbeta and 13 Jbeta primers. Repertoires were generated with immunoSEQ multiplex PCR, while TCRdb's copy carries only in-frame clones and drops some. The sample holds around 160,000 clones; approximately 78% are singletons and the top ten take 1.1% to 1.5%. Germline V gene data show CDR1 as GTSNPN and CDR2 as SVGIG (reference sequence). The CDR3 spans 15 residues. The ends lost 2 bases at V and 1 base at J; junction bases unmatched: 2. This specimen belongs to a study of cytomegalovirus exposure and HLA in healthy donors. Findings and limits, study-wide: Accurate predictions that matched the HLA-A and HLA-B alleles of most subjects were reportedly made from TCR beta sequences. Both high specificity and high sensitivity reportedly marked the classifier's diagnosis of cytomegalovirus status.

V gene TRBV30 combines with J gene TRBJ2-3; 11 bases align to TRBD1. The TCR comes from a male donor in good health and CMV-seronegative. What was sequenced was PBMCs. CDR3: CAWSPGQGGTDTQYF. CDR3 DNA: TGTGCCTGGAGTCCGGGACAGGGGGGCACAGATACGCAGTATTTT.